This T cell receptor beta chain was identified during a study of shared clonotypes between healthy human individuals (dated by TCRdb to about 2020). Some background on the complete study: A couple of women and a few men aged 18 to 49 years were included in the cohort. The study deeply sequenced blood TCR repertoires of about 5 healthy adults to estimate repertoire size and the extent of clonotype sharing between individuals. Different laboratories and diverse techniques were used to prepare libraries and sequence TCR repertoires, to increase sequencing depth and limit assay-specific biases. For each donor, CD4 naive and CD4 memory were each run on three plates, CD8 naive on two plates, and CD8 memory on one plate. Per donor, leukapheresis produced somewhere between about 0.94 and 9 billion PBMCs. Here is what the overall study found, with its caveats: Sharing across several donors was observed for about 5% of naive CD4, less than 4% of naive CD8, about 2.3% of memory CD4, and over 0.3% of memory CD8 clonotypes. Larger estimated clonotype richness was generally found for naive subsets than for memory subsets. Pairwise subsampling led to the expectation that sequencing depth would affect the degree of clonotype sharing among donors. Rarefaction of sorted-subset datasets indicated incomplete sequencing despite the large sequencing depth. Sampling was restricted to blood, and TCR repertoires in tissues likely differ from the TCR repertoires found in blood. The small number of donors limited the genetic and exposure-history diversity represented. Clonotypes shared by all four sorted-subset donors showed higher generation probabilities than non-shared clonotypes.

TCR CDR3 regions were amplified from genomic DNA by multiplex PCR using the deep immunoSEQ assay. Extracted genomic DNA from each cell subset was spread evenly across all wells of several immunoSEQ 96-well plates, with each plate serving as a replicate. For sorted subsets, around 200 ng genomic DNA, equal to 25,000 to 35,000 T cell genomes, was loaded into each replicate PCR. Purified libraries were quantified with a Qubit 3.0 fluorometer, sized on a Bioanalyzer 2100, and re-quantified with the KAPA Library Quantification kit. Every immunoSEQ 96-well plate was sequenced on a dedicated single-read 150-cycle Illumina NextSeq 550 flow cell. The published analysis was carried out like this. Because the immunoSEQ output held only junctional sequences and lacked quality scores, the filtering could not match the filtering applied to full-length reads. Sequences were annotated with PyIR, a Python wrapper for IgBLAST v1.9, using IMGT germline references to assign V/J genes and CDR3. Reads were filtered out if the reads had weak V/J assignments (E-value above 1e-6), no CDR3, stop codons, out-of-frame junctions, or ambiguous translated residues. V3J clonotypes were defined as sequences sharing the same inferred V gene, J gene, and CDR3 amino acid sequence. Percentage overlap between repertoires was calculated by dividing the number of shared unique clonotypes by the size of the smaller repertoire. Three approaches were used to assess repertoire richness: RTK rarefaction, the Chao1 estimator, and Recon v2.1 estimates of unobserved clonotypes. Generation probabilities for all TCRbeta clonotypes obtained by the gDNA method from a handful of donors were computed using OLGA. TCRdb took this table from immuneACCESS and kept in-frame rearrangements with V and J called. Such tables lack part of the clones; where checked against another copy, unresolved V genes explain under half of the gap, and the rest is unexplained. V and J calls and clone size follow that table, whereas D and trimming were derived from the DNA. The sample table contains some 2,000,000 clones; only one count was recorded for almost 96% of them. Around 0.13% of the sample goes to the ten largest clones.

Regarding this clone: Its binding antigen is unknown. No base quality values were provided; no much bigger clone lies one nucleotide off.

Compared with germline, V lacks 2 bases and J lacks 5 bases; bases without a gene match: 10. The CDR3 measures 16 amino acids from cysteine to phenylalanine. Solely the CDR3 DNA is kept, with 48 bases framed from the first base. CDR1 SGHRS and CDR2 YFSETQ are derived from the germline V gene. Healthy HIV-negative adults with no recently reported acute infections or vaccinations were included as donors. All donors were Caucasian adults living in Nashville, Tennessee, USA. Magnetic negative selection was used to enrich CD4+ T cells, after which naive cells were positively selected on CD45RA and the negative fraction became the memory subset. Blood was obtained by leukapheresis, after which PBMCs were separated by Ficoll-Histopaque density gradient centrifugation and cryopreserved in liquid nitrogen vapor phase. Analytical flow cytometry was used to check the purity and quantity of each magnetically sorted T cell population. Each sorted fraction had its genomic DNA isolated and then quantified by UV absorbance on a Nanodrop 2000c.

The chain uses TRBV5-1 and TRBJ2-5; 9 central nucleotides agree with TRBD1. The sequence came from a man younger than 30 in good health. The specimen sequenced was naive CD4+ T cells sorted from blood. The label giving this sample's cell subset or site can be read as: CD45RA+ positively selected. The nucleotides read TGCGCCAGCAGCTTCGGGGACAGGGACGTTAGGGAGACCCAGTACTTC. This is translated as CASSFGDRDVRETQYF.